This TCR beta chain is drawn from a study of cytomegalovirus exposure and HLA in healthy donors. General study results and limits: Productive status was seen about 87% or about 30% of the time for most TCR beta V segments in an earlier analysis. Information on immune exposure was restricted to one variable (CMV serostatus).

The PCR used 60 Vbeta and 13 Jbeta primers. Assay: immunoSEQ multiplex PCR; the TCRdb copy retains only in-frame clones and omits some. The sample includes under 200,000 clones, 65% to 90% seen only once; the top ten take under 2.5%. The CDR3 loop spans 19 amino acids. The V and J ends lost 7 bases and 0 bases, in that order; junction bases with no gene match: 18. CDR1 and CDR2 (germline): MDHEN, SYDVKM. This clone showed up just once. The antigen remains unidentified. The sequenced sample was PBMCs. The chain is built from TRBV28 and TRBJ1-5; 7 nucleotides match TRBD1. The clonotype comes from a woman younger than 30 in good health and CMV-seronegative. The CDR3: CASTIDRVRSRISNQPQHF. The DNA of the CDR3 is TGTGCCAGCACCATTGACAGGGTCCGGTCTAGAATTAGCAATCAGCCCCAGCATTTT.